The 31 T cell receptor beta chains presented below share a single source sample, sequenced in a study of T cell clones after liver transplantation. TCRdb's copy holds only in-frame clones and misses some; the assay was immunoSEQ multiplex PCR. The sample holds roughly 5,100 clones, about 30% seen once. TCRbeta sequences of proliferating CFSE-low MLR cells were labeled alloreactive. These TCRs' antigens remain unknown. The sample was CD4+ T cells from cultured PBMCs. These receptors were collected from a human patient who received a liver transplant. These T cells may partly come from the graft donor.

With respect to this clone: With only one base between it and a far larger clone, this is likely a read error. The CDR3, as DNA: TGTGCCAGCAACGGGGGACGAGGCTGCACCTTC. This gives the protein CASNGGRGCTF. V is TRBV28 and J is TRBJ1-2; maybe TRBD1 (5 bases). The CDR3 length is 11 residues. Germline loops: CDR1 MDHEN, CDR2 SYDVKM.

This clone turned up a few times. This chain uses TRBV6-5 with TRBJ1-2, with 7 bases matching TRBD1. Trimming took 5 bases from V and 0 from J; bases not matched to a gene: 3. CDR3 size: 14 residues. Germline-derived CDR1 and CDR2 are MNHEY and SVGAGI. As DNA, the CDR3 is TGTGCCAGCAGTCGACAGGGTCCTAACTATGGCTACACCTTC. This codes for CASSRQGPNYGYTF.

This chain joins TRBV28 and TRBJ1-5; 10 positions agree with TRBD1. This CDR3 region has 16 residues. V shed 6 bases, J shed 2 bases, and the junction held 7 bases outside the gene matches. From germline, CDR1 is MDHEN and CDR2 SYDVKM. The CDR3 here is CASSMGGTGGNQPQHF. CDR3 coding DNA: TGTGCCAGCAGCATGGGGGGGACAGGGGGCAATCAGCCCCAGCATTTT.

The V and J genes are TRBV4-2 and TRBJ1-1; 9 bases align to TRBD1. The CDR3 is 17 amino acids. The J segment lost 4 bases and the V segment lost 5 bases, leaving 14 bases of the junction unmatched. Germline CDR1 reads LGHNA; CDR2 reads YNFKEQ. The CDR3 DNA follows: TGTGCCAGCAGCTTGGCCGGGACAGGGAGGGTGATCACTGAAGCTTTCTTT. Residues: CASSLAGTGRVITEAFF.

The rearrangement uses TRBV6-6 and TRBJ2-1; TRBD2 agrees at 10 bases. Unmatched junction bases numbered 2, after V lost 5 bases and J lost 4 bases. The germline V gene encodes CDR1 MNHNY and CDR2 SVGAGI (reference sequence). This CDR3 is built from 14 residues. The CDR3 reads CASSGTSEYNEQFF. The CDR3 region has the DNA TGTGCCAGCAGTGGGACTAGCGAGTACAATGAGCAGTTCTTC.

The chain is built from TRBV28 and TRBJ2-3; D possibly corresponds to TRBD2 (6 bases). The CDR3 spans 15 residues. Trimming stripped 2 bases from V and 5 bases from J, with 14 bases between. CDR1 is MDHEN and CDR2 is SYDVKM in the germline V gene. DNA for the CDR3: TGTGCCAGCAGTTTAGGAGGGAGTACGAAAGATACGCAGTATTTT. It yields the protein CASSLGGSTKDTQYF.

This clone was counted a few times. V is TRBV7-8 and J is TRBJ2-2; a possible D gene is TRBD2 (5 bases). V was shortened by 4 bases and J by 5 bases, with 14 bases between the two germline ends. Germline V gene data show CDR1 as SGHVS and CDR2 as FQNEAQ. This CDR3 is 15 amino acids long. The CDR3 region has the DNA TGTGCCAGCAGCTATCTCCGGAGGCGGACCGGGGAGCTGTTTTTT. Translating gives CASSYLRRRTGELFF.

Concerning this clone: A much larger clone lies a single base off, so this may be a read error. The CDR3 ends on some other residue instead of the conserved phenylalanine or tryptophan, so this is likely a read error. V and J are TRBV28 and TRBJ2-7, with TRBD2 as a possible D gene (6 bases). The CDR3 length is 16 residues. Germline CDR1 and CDR2: MDHEN and SYDVKM. V was shortened by 4 bases and J by 1 base, with 17 bases between the two germline ends. The chain's CDR3 is CASSSMIAAHSYEQYC. DNA for the CDR3: TGTGCCAGCAGTTCGATGATAGCGGCCCATTCCTACGAGCAGTACTGC.

This clone was seen more than once but under ten times. This rearrangement joins TRBV28 to TRBJ2-3, with D perhaps given as TRBD1 or TRBD2 (6 bases each). V was cut by 4 bases and J by 6 bases, with 17 bases left in between. The CDR3 consists of 15 residues. Germline CDR1 reads MDHEN; CDR2 reads SYDVKM. This CDR3 is CASSSPYTGRDTQYF. CDR3 coding DNA: TGTGCCAGCAGTTCCCCCTACACAGGGAGGGATACGCAGTATTTT.

By frequency in the sample, this clone is medium-sized. This rearrangement joins TRBV7-9 to TRBJ1-2; no clear D. The germline V gene has CDR1 SEHNR and CDR2 FQNEAQ (reference sequence). Trimming left V 1 base short and J 2 bases short, with 14 bases between. The CDR3 sequence is 16 residues long. CDR3 in DNA: TGTGCCAGCAGCTTAGACCGCGGAGAGGCGAACTATGGCTACACCTTC. It is translated as CASSLDRGEANYGYTF.

This clone was detected a few times. The chain couples TRBV15 to TRBJ1-1, with TRBD1 matching over 7 bases. CDR3 length: 15 residues. V lost 4 bases to trimming and J lost 4 bases; unmatched junction nucleotides: 9. The germline V gene encodes CDR1 LNHNV and CDR2 YYDKDF (reference sequence). The CDR3 nucleotides read TGTGCCACCAGCAACCTGGACAGGTTCGCCACTGAAGCTTTCTTT. Encoded protein: CATSNLDRFATEAFF. Variable domain in full (rest from reference TRBV15 and TRBJ1-1): DAMVIQNPRYQVTQFGKPVTLSCSQTLNHNVMYWYQQKSSQAPKLLFHYYDKDFNNEADTPDNFQSRRPNTSFCFLDIRSPGLGDTAMYLCATSNLDRFATEAFFGQGTRLTVV.

The chain is built from TRBV2 and TRBJ1-1; D gene unclear. CDR3 length: 14 residues. Germline V gene lookup returns CDR1 SNHLY and CDR2 FYNNEI. Trimming pared 8 bases from V and 0 bases from J, leaving 13 bases between. This CDR3 reads CASLRSELNTEAFF. The CDR3, as DNA: TGTGCCAGCCTCCGGAGTGAGCTGAACACTGAAGCTTTCTTT.

The rearrangement joins TRBV5-1 to TRBJ2-7; no firm D call. The CDR3 has 15 residues. The germline V and J ends were trimmed by 0 bases and 0 bases, with 10 bases remaining between them. CDR1 is SGHRS and CDR2 is YFSETQ in the germline V gene. CDR3 in DNA: TGCGCCAGCAGCTTGGGGCCTGGCTCCTCCTACGAGCAGTACTTC. Protein sequence: CASSLGPGSSYEQYF. Full variable domain (missing parts from reference TRBV5-1 and TRBJ2-7): KAGVTQTPRYLIKTRGQQVTLSCSPISGHRSVSWYQQTPGQGLQFLFEYFSETQRNKGNFPGRFSGRQFSNSRSEMNVSTLELGDSALYLCASSLGPGSSYEQYFGPGTRLTVT.

V and J are TRBV27 and TRBJ1-6; TRBD1 aligns across 8 bases. V lost 2 bases, J lost 6 bases, and 6 bases stayed unmatched. CDR1 MNHEY and CDR2 SMNVEV come from the germline V gene (reference sequence). The CDR3 has 16 residues. The CDR3 nucleotides are TGTGCCAGCAGTTTACTTGAAGGACAGGGTAATTCACCCCTCCACTTT. Protein sequence: CASSLLEGQGNSPLHF.

The V and J genes are TRBV5-1 and TRBJ2-3; 11 bases align to TRBD2. V shed 4 bases, J shed 3 bases, and the junction held 10 bases outside the gene matches. Germline loops: CDR1 SGHRS, CDR2 YFSETQ. There are 17 residues in the CDR3. The CDR3 region is CASSAVKLAGATDTQYF. The DNA of the CDR3 is TGCGCCAGCAGCGCCGTCAAACTAGCGGGAGCGACAGATACGCAGTATTTT.

This clone has more than one count but fewer than ten. This specimen includes other DNA sequences encoding the same CDR3. The gene calls are TRBV6-5 and TRBJ1-2; 8 bases fit TRBD1. Trimming cost V 6 bases and J 3 bases; bases outside gene matches: 3. Germline V gives CDR1 MNHEY, CDR2 SVGAGI. The CDR3 contains 13 residues. The DNA for the CDR3 is TGTGCCAGCAGCCCGACAGGGGACTATGGCTACACCTTC. This codes for CASSPTGDYGYTF.

This clone was detected only a few times. The chain carries TRBV6-1 and TRBJ2-2; 8 bases align to TRBD1. Unmatched junction bases numbered 8, after V lost 10 bases and J lost 1 base. The CDR3 totals 15 residues. Looked up from germline, CDR1 is MNHNS and CDR2 is SASEGT. In DNA form, the CDR3 reads TGTGCCACCCGTCCCGGGACAGGGAACACCGGGGAGCTGTTTTTT. Its protein is CATRPGTGNTGELFF.

This clone has a handful of counts. One end of the junction does not line up with germline, which may come from a read error. The chain couples TRBV5-4 to TRBJ2-7; maybe TRBD1 (6 bases). This CDR3 has 15 residues. Germline V gene sequence: CDR1 SGHNT, CDR2 YYREEE (reference sequence). CDR3 nucleotide sequence: TGCGCCAGCAGCCTAAAGACAGGAGCTTTATACGAGCAGTACTTC. Protein: CASSLKTGALYEQYF. Full variable domain (missing parts from reference TRBV5-4 and TRBJ2-7): ETGVTQSPTHLIKTRGQQVTLRCSSQSGHNTVSWYQQALGQGPQFIFQYYREEENGRGNFPPRFSGLQFPNYSSELNVNALELDDSALYLCASSLKTGALYEQYFGPGTRLTVT.

The CDR3 DNA reads as TGTGCCAGCAGCCATAGCAATAACTATGGCTACACCTTC. This codes for CASSHSNNYGYTF. The rearrangement uses TRBV9 and TRBJ1-2; D not resolved. The CDR3 sequence is 13 residues long. Germline CDR1 and CDR2: SGDLS and YYNGEE. V was pared by 4 bases and J by 1 base, with 8 bases between.

A few counts support this clone. The rearrangement links TRBV11-1 to TRBJ2-7, with 8 bases identical to TRBD1. Looked up from germline, CDR1 is SGHAT and CDR2 is FQDESV (reference sequence). Trimming cost V 5 bases and J 5 bases; bases outside gene matches: 8. This CDR3 spans 14 amino acids. The CDR3 DNA reads as TGTGCCAGCAGCCCGTCAGGGGGCAGAAACGAGCAGTACTTC. Its protein product is CASSPSGGRNEQYF.

Judged by abundance, this clone is large. This chain joins TRBV28 and TRBJ1-5; no clear D gene. The CDR3 extends over 12 amino acids. V lost 8 bases to trimming and J lost 0 bases, with 5 bases between them. The germline V gene has CDR1 MDHEN and CDR2 SYDVKM. CDR3 sequence: CASEYSNQPQHF. As DNA, the CDR3 is TGTGCCAGCGAGTATAGCAATCAGCCCCAGCATTTT.

This clone showed up just a few times. The CDR3 loop is CASSLDRGRIYTF. DNA of the CDR3: TGTGCCAGCAGCTTGGACAGGGGGCGAATTTACACCTTC. V gene TRBV5-4 combines with J gene TRBJ1-2; the match to TRBD1 covers 9 bases. Germline loops: CDR1 SGHNT, CDR2 YYREEE (reference sequence). CDR3 length equals 13 residues. V gave up 0 bases and J gave up 11 bases; unmatched junction bases: 5.

The V call is TRBV6-6, the J call TRBJ2-2, with D hard to call. The CDR3 has 12 residues. Germline CDR1 is MNHNY and CDR2 is SVGAGI (reference sequence). Trimming took off 4 bases at V and 7 bases at J, with 7 bases between the two ends. The CDR3 spells CASSFEVGELFF. Here the CDR3 DNA reads TGTGCCAGCAGTTTTGAGGTCGGGGAGCTGTTTTTT.

Relative to its sample, this clone is large. The V call is TRBV18, the J call TRBJ1-5; D may be TRBD1 (5 bases). The CDR3 sequence is 17 residues long. CDR1 is KGHSH, CDR2 LQKENI, per germline. The germline V and J ends were trimmed by 3 bases and 0 bases, with 15 bases remaining between them. CDR3 coding DNA: TGTGCCAGCTCACCCGAGGGGTATCCATATAGCAATCAGCCCCAGCATTTT. Protein sequence: CASSPEGYPYSNQPQHF.

This clone was detected only a few times. The genes are TRBV2 and TRBJ2-5; TRBD2 aligns across 12 bases. V lost 8 bases to trimming and J lost 6 bases; unmatched junction nucleotides: 7. The CDR3 has 14 amino acids. Germline V gene sequence: CDR1 SNHLY, CDR2 FYNNEI. The CDR3 spells CASLGLAGSKTQYF. The CDR3 DNA is TGTGCCAGCCTCGGACTAGCGGGATCGAAGACCCAGTACTTC.

This chain uses TRBV15 with TRBJ2-1; 9 bases agree with TRBD2. Germline-derived CDR1 and CDR2 are LNHNV and YYDKDF (reference sequence). The CDR3 spans 18 residues. Losses at the gene ends were 3 bases for V and 2 bases for J; bases not matched to a gene: 11. CDR3 sequence (DNA): TGTGCCACCAGCAGCGAGGGGGCTAGCGGGATCCCCTACAATGAGCAGTTCTTC. Translating gives CATSSEGASGIPYNEQFF.

The genes are TRBV14 and TRBJ2-7; 12 bases are shared with TRBD2. In germline, CDR1 is SGHDN, CDR2 FVKESK. This CDR3 is 17 amino acids long. V lost 1 base and J lost 2; bases outside the gene matches: 6. The CDR3 DNA reads TGTGCCAGCAGCCAAGGGGTACTAGCGGGGGGAACCTACGAGCAGTACTTC. This translates into CASSQGVLAGGTYEQYF.

This clone was found a few times. The V call is TRBV6-1, the J call TRBJ1-2, with TRBD1 as a possible D gene (6 bases). The ends were cut back, 5 bases at V and 8 bases at J, with 18 bases in the middle. This CDR3 comprises 14 residues. Looked up from germline, CDR1 is MNHNS and CDR2 is SASEGT. CDR3 nucleotide sequence: TGTGCCAGCAGTCAGCAACAGGGAATCGGAGGCTACACCTTC. Translated: CASSQQQGIGGYTF.

This clone is labeled medium-sized (0.01 to 0.1%). CDR3 nucleotides: TGTGCCAGCAGTGTGGAGGGGGCCGGGGGCTACACCTTC. Residues: CASSVEGAGGYTF. This chain uses TRBV2 with TRBJ1-2, with 7 nucleotides matching TRBD1. CDR3 length: 13 residues. V lost 4 bases and J lost 8; bases outside the gene matches: 7. CDR1 and CDR2 (germline): SNHLY, FYNNEI.

About this clone: The junction departs from the called germline gene at one end, perhaps through a read error. The chain uses TRBV10-3 and TRBJ1-1; tentatively, D is TRBD1 (6 bases). Germline V gene sequence: CDR1 ENHRY, CDR2 SYGVKD. The CDR3 runs 14 residues. For the CDR3, the DNA is TGTGCCCTCAGTGAGTCTGGCGGGGGCGCTGAAGCTTTCTTT. It encodes CALSESGGGAEAFF.

Only one count was recorded for this clone. The rearrangement uses TRBV10-2 and TRBJ2-3, with TRBD2 matching 10 bases. Losses at the gene ends were 11 bases for V and 1 base for J; bases not matched to a gene: 3. Germline CDR1 reads WSHSY; CDR2 reads SAAADI. CDR3 length: 13 amino acids. CDR3 DNA sequence: TGCGCCGGAACTAGCGGGGGCACAGATACGCAGTATTTT. Translating gives CAGTSGGTDTQYF.